Below are 10 T cell receptor beta chains sequenced from a single sample in a study of cytomegalovirus exposure and HLA in healthy donors. PCR amplification relied on 60 Vbeta primers (plus 13 Jbeta primers). The data were produced by immunoSEQ multiplex PCR, yet TCRdb's version contains in-frame clones alone and is incomplete. This sample yields around 170,000 clones, of which approximately 71% are seen a single time; about 1.6% belongs to the top ten. Material for sequencing was PBMCs. All receptors come from a girl aged 10 to 17 in good health and CMV-seronegative.

The rearrangement joins TRBV7-8 to TRBJ2-5; 9 nucleotides align to TRBD2. There are 17 residues in the CDR3. The J segment lost 1 base and the V segment lost 3 bases, leaving 9 bases of the junction unmatched. Germline values: CDR1 SGHVS, CDR2 FQNEAQ. The CDR3 DNA sequence: TGTGCCAGCAGCTTTCGACTAGCGGTGGGACTCCAAGAGACCCAGTACTTC. Amino acids: CASSFRLAVGLQETQYF.

The count of this clone is one. The chain links TRBV4-1 to TRBJ1-3; possibly TRBD1 for D (5 bases). The CDR3 contains 17 residues. The V and J ends lost 1 base and 5 bases respectively, with 18 bases between them. The germline V gene encodes CDR1 MGHRA and CDR2 YSYEKL. Here the CDR3 DNA reads TGCGCCAGCAGCCAAGGGTCCGTGTCAGGGTCTCGAAACACCATATATTTT. Encoded protein: CASSQGSVSGSRNTIYF.

This sequence joins TRBV10-1 and TRBJ2-1; 7 nucleotides align to TRBD1. Losses at the gene ends were 6 bases for V and 5 bases for J; bases not matched to a gene: 4. CDR1 is WNHNN and CDR2 is SYGVQD in the germline V gene (reference sequence). This CDR3 is built from 13 residues. As DNA, the CDR3 is TGCGCCAGCAGCTTAACAGGGGACAATGAGCAGTTCTTC. This gives the protein CASSLTGDNEQFF.

The chain combines TRBV2 with TRBJ1-2; maybe TRBD1 (6 bases). CDR3 length equals 13 residues. V gave up 9 bases and J gave up 3 bases, with 14 bases separating them. Germline V lookup: CDR1 SNHLY, CDR2 FYNNEI. The CDR3 loop is CASTGLRDYGYTF. The CDR3, as DNA: TGTGCCAGTACAGGGCTTCGCGACTATGGCTACACCTTC.

This rearrangement joins TRBV30 to TRBJ1-1; D may be TRBD1 (5 bases). The CDR3 runs to 11 residues. Germline values: CDR1 GTSNPN, CDR2 SVGIG (reference sequence). The V gene lost 5 bases and the J gene lost 9 bases, with 13 bases spanning the gap. For the CDR3, the DNA is TGTGCCTGGGGGGGTGGGGGGAAAGCTTTCTTT. It yields the protein CAWGGGGKAFF.

This clone was found a few times. For the CDR3, the DNA is TGTGCCAGCATTGCCCCGGGACAGGGAACCTACGAGCAGTACTTC. Protein sequence: CASIAPGQGTYEQYF. The chain joins TRBV2 to TRBJ2-7, with TRBD1 identical over 9 bases. V was pared by 7 bases and J by 2 bases, with 9 bases of the junction left unmatched. This CDR3 region has 15 residues. Germline V gene sequence: CDR1 SNHLY, CDR2 FYNNEI.

The DNA of the CDR3 is TGTGCCAGTAGTAGGGGTAGCGGGGCCCCAGATACGCAGTATTTT. Translation gives CASSRGSGAPDTQYF. The V gene is TRBV19, the J gene TRBJ2-3; 8 nucleotides match TRBD2. V was pared by 4 bases and J by 4 bases, with 7 bases of the junction left unmatched. The CDR3 has 15 residues. Germline CDR1 is LNHDA and CDR2 is SQIVND (reference sequence).

This chain joins TRBV25-1 and TRBJ2-7; weak D call: TRBD2 (6 bases). Germline loops: CDR1 MGHDK, CDR2 SYGVNS. V lost 4 bases and J 6 bases, leaving 16 bases between the germline ends. The CDR3 runs to 14 residues. CDR3 protein: CASSGGTPRSEQYF. For the CDR3, the DNA is TGTGCCAGCAGTGGGGGGACTCCCCGGAGCGAGCAGTACTTC.

This clone was recorded a few times. V and J are TRBV6-5 and TRBJ1-5; tentative D call: TRBD1 (6 bases). From germline, CDR1 is MNHEY and CDR2 SVGAGI. The CDR3 sequence is 13 residues long. The V and J ends lost 5 bases and 7 bases respectively, with 12 bases between them. The CDR3 loop reads CASSVQGNQPQHF. Here the CDR3 DNA reads TGTGCCAGCAGTGTTCAGGGGAACCAGCCCCAGCATTTT.

A few counts support this clone. The rearrangement uses TRBV2 and TRBJ2-1, with a weak D call TRBD1 (5 bases). The CDR3 contains 14 residues. Deletions cut 4 bases from V and 5 bases from J, with 12 bases between. In germline, CDR1 is SNHLY, CDR2 FYNNEI. CDR3 DNA: TGTGCCAGCAGTGTAGGGTGGACACACAATGAGCAGTTCTTC. Its protein is CASSVGWTHNEQFF.